This T cell receptor beta chain was sequenced in a study of human T cells and chemical hapten exposure. The CDR3 spans 16 residues. Trimming at V came to 6 bases and at J to 1 base, leaving 9 bases not matched to a gene. From the RACE reads, TCRdb called clonotypes with MiXCR, one entry per CDR3 protein. Of 90,000 to 120,000 distinct CDR3 sequences listed, approximately 10% are singletons. Time point here: patch test 1, 2 weeks after DPC sensitization. Indicated treatment: therapeutic diphenylcyclopropenone sensitization with weekly scalp DPC. This chain joins TRBV12-3 or TRBV12-4 and TRBJ2-5; 9 positions match TRBD1. Sequencing used whole blood, obtained in connection with sensitization to the hapten diphenylcyclopropenone (DPC). This receptor was taken from a middle-aged woman with alopecia areata. Some clones in this sample may be carry-over from other donors' samples. CDR3 sequence (DNA): TGTGCCAGCAGCCCGGACAGGGGAAGGGTCCAAGAGACCCAGTACTTC. Translating gives CASSPDRGRVQETQYF.